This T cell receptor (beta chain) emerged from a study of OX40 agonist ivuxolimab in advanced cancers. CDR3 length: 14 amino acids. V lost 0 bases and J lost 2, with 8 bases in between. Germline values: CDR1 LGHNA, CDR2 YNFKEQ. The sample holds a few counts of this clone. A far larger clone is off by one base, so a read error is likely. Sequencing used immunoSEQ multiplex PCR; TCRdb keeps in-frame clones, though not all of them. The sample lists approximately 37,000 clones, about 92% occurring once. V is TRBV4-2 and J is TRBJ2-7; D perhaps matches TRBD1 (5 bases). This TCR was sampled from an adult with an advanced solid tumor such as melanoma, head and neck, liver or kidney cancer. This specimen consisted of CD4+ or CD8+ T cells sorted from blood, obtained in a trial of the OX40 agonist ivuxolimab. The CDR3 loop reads CASSQDRGTYEQYF. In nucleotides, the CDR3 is TGTGCCAGCAGCCAAGATAGGGGTACCTACGAGCAGTACTTC.